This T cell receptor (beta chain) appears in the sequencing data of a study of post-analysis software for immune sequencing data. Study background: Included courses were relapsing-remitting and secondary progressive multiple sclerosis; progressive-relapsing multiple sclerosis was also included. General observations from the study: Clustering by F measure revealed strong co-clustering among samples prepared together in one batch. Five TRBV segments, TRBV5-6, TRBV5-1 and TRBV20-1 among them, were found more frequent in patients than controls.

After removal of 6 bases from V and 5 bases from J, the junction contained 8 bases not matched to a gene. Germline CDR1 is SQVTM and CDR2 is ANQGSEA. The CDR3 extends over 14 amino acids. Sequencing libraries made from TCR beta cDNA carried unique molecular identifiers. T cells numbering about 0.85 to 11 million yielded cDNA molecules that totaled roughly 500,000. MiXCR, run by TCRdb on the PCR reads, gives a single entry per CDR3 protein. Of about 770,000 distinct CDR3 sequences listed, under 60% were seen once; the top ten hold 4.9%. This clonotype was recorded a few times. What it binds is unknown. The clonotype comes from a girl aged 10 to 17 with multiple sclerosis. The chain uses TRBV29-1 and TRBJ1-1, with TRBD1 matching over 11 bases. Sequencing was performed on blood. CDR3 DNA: TGCAGCGTCGCGTTCCGGGACAGGGGGACTGAAGCTTTCTTT. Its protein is CSVAFRDRGTEAFF.